These 21 T cell receptor beta chains were all obtained from the same sample, sequenced in a study of T cell responses to AZD1222 COVID-19 vaccine. Only in-frame clones appear in the TCRdb table, and some are missing; sequencing was by immunoSEQ multiplex PCR. The table includes approximately 120,000 clones, roughly nine tenths detected once. Sequenced here: peripheral blood, sampled on day 0 of AZD1222 vaccination. The receptor source for this set is an adult in good health.

The sample holds a few counts of this clone. The chain couples TRBV7-2 to TRBJ2-3, with D tentatively TRBD1 (5 bases). The CDR3 is 16 residues long. Germline V gene lookup returns CDR1 SGHTA and CDR2 FQGNSA. Trimming removed 4 bases at V and 1 base at J, with 15 bases between. The DNA for the CDR3 is TGTGCCAGCAGCTATGGGGCGCCTGCCGGCACAGATACGCAGTATTTT. Encoded protein: CASSYGAPAGTDTQYF.

CDR3 bases: TGTGCCAGCAGCCAAGATCGGGACAGCTCTGGAAACACCATATATTTT. Its protein product is CASSQDRDSSGNTIYF. The rearrangement links TRBV4-2 to TRBJ1-3; 7 bases fit TRBD1. CDR1 is LGHNA and CDR2 is YNFKEQ in the germline V gene. With 0 bases clipped from V and 0 bases from J, the junction kept 2 bases outside the gene matches. The CDR3 is 16 residues long.

The J gene is TRBJ1-1, the V gene TRBV6-5; TRBD1 matches at 8 bases. Germline assignment: CDR1 MNHEY and CDR2 SVGAGI. Trimming took 4 bases from V and 0 from J; bases not matched to a gene: 1. This CDR3 comprises 14 residues. CDR3 amino acids: CASSWTGMNTEAFF. The CDR3 DNA follows: TGTGCCAGCAGTTGGACAGGGATGAACACTGAAGCTTTCTTT.

The chain employs TRBV6-5 and TRBJ1-6; D is ambiguous. V shed 8 bases and J shed 0 bases, with 8 bases lying between them. CDR3 length equals 14 residues. CDR1 and CDR2 (germline): MNHEY, SVGAGI. CDR3 amino acids: CASLSSSYNSPLHF. The DNA of the CDR3 is TGTGCCAGCTTGTCGAGCTCCTATAATTCACCCCTCCACTTT.

This chain uses TRBV21-1 with TRBJ1-1. TRBV21-1 counts as a pseudogene. The CDR3 totals 14 residues. The CDR3 sequence is CASSFTGYGTEAFF. CDR3 DNA: TGTGCCAGCAGCTTCACTGGATACGGCACTGAAGCTTTCTTT.

V gene TRBV1 combines with J gene TRBJ1-6. TRBV1 is given as a pseudogene. The CDR3 extends over 14 amino acids. CDR3 protein: CTSSQRDSNSPLHF. The DNA of the CDR3 is TGCACCAGCAGCCAGCGAGATAGTAATTCACCCCTCCACTTT.

The CDR3 DNA sequence: TGTGCCAGCAGCCCCCCGGGACGAAGAAACTATGGCTACACCTTC. It translates to CASSPPGRRNYGYTF. J is TRBJ1-2 and V is TRBV6-5, with D tentatively TRBD1 (5 bases). Trimming cost V 6 bases and J 2 bases, with 16 bases left between them. The CDR3 sequence is 15 residues long. Germline V gives CDR1 MNHEY, CDR2 SVGAGI.

This chain connects TRBV3-1 (or the pseudogene TRBV3-2) to TRBJ2-3; D is undetermined. This CDR3 is 15 amino acids long. From germline, CDR1 is LGHDT and CDR2 YNNKEL (reference sequence). The ends were cut back, 1 base at V and 2 bases at J, with 10 bases in the middle. CDR3 DNA: TGTGCCAGCAGCCAAGGAATTGGGATCACAGATACGCAGTATTTT. Translation: CASSQGIGITDTQYF.

The chain has TRBV18 and TRBJ2-3, with D perhaps matching TRBD1 or TRBD2 (5 bases each). Trimming removed 0 bases at V and 7 bases at J, with 17 bases between. Germline V CDR1 and CDR2: KGHSH, LQKENI. This CDR3 comprises 16 residues. The CDR3, as DNA: TGTGCCAGCTCACCACCCGGGGCAGGGCCCCCAAATACGCAGTATTTT. Translating it yields CASSPPGAGPPNTQYF.

As DNA, the CDR3 is TGTGCCAGCAGACAGGGGGTTCGGACTGAAGCTTTCTTT. It translates to CASRQGVRTEAFF. This chain links TRBV6-5 with TRBJ1-1; 8 bases fit TRBD1. J was trimmed by 5 bases and V by 6 bases; bases with no gene match: 5. The CDR3 totals 13 residues. From germline, CDR1 is MNHEY and CDR2 SVGAGI.

This chain connects TRBV18 to TRBJ1-3; D is unclear. Germline-derived CDR1 and CDR2 are KGHSH and LQKENI. V dropped 3 bases and J dropped 0 bases, with 18 bases sitting between them. There are 18 residues in the CDR3. The CDR3 DNA reads as TGTGCCAGCTCACCCGTAGTGGCAGGACCCTACTCTGGAAACACCATATATTTT. It translates to CASSPVVAGPYSGNTIYF. Filled out from reference TRBV18 and TRBJ1-3, the complete variable domain reads NAGVMQNPRHLVRRRGQEARLRCSPMKGHSHVYWYRQLPEEGLKFMVYLQKENIIDESGMPKERFSAEFPKEGPSILRIQQVVRGDSAAYFCASSPVVAGPYSGNTIYFGEGSWLTVV.

The chain is built from TRBV9 and TRBJ1-3; D gene ambiguous. Looked up from germline, CDR1 is SGDLS and CDR2 is YYNGEE. This CDR3 is built from 17 residues. The germline V and J ends were trimmed by 3 bases and 3 bases, with 19 bases remaining between them. CDR3 in DNA: TGTGCCAGCAGCGCCAAAGACGGAACTGGGGTTGGAAACACCATATATTTT. Amino acids: CASSAKDGTGVGNTIYF.

This rearrangement joins TRBV29-1 to TRBJ1-1; D is ambiguous. Trimming left V 4 bases short and J 4 bases short, with 19 bases between. Germline V CDR1 and CDR2: SQVTM, ANQGSEA. The CDR3 sequence is 15 residues long. This CDR3 reads CSVGGISVGVTEAFF. The CDR3 region has the DNA TGCAGCGTTGGGGGTATCTCAGTCGGGGTCACTGAAGCTTTCTTT.

This sequence joins TRBV27 and TRBJ1-5; a weak D match, TRBD1 (5 bases). The CDR3 is made up of 14 amino acids. V was cut by 0 bases and J by 6 bases, with 9 bases left in between. Germline lookup yields CDR1 MNHEY and CDR2 SMNVEV (reference sequence). The CDR3 DNA is TGTGCCAGCAGTTTATCTGGGGGTGGTCAGCCCCAGCATTTT. This gives the protein CASSLSGGGQPQHF.

This clone was detected once. The rearrangement links TRBV4-3 to TRBJ1-1, with 7 bases lining up with TRBD1. V was pared by 4 bases and J by 5 bases, with 16 bases of the junction left unmatched. The germline gives CDR1 LGHNA, CDR2 YSLEER. The CDR3 consists of 17 residues. The CDR3 reads CASSPTAGEGAATEAFF. CDR3 DNA sequence: TGCGCCAGCAGCCCGACTGCCGGGGAGGGGGCTGCGACTGAAGCTTTCTTT.

The chain couples TRBV27 to TRBJ1-1; D may be TRBD1 (5 bases). This CDR3 has 15 residues. Germline assignment: CDR1 MNHEY and CDR2 SMNVEV (reference sequence). V dropped 6 bases and J dropped 7 bases, with 21 bases sitting between them. In DNA form, the CDR3 reads TGTGCCAGCAGACTATCGGTAGGGGTCGGGAATGAAGCTTTCTTT. Protein sequence: CASRLSVGVGNEAFF.

The chain combines TRBV5-1 with TRBJ1-1; 7 bases are shared with TRBD1. Germline CDR1 and CDR2: SGHRS and YFSETQ. The V gene end was trimmed by 3 bases and the J gene end by 3 bases; junction bases not matched to a gene: 5. The CDR3 contains 14 residues. The CDR3 DNA reads TGCGCCAGCAGCTCCAGGGGGTCGGACACTGAAGCTTTCTTT. Its protein product is CASSSRGSDTEAFF.

This clone appeared a single time. This rearrangement joins TRBV6-5 to TRBJ1-5; possible D gene TRBD1, 5 bases. Per germline, CDR1 MNHEY and CDR2 SVGAGI. The CDR3 length is 13 residues. Trimming pared 10 bases from V and 7 bases from J, leaving 17 bases between. CDR3: CAIGGRAGQPQHF. For the CDR3, the DNA is TGTGCCATCGGAGGCAGGGCGGGCCAGCCCCAGCATTTT.

The chain couples TRBV30 to TRBJ1-2; D not resolved. The CDR3 contains 12 residues. Germline V gives CDR1 GTSNPN, CDR2 SVGIG (reference sequence). Trimming removed 2 bases at V and 7 bases at J, with 11 bases between. The CDR3 DNA follows: TGTGCCTGGAGTCCCGGGGTGGGTGGCTACACCTTC. As protein: CAWSPGVGGYTF.

The rearrangement links TRBV10-3 to TRBJ2-3; D unclear. The V end lost 8 bases, the J end lost 0 bases, and 3 bases lay between the germline ends. The germline V gene has CDR1 ENHRY and CDR2 SYGVKD. The CDR3 has 11 residues. The CDR3 spells CAIGSTDTQYF. CDR3 sequence (DNA): TGTGCCATCGGCAGCACAGATACGCAGTATTTT.

V and J are TRBV27 and TRBJ2-2, with 7 bases identical to TRBD2. The germline CDR1 and CDR2 sequences are MNHEY and SMNVEV (reference sequence). The ends lost 7 bases at V and 7 bases at J; junction bases unmatched: 9. This CDR3 region has 14 residues. The CDR3 region is CASTSGLLSGELFF. The DNA of the CDR3 is TGTGCCAGCACTTCGGGACTACTTAGCGGGGAGCTGTTTTTT.